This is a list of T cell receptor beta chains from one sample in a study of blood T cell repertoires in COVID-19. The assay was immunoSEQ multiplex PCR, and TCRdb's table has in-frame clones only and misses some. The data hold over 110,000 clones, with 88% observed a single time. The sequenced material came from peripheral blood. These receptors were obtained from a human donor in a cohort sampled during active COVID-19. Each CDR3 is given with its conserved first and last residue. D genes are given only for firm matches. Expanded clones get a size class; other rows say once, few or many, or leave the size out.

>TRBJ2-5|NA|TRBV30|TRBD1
CAWARQGAFETQYF
TGTGCCTGGGCCAGACAGGGGGCCTTCGAGACCCAGTACTTC
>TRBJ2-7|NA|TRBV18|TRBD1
CASSQGTGEYEQYF
TGTGCCAGCTCACAAGGGACAGGGGAATACGAGCAGTACTTC
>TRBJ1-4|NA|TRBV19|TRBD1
CASGTGINEKLFF
TGTGCCAGTGGGACAGGGATAAATGAAAAACTGTTTTTT
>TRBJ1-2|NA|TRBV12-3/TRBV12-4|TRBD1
CASSKGQGDGYTF
TGTGCCAGCAGCAAGGGACAGGGAGATGGCTACACCTTC
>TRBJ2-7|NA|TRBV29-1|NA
CSVRGGLSYEQYF
TGCAGCGTGAGGGGGGGACTATCCTACGAGCAGTACTTC
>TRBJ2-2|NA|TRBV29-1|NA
CSVEGLSTGELFF
TGCAGCGTTGAGGGCCTGTCTACCGGGGAGCTGTTTTTT
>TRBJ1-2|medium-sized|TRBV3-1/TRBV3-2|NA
CASSLSGGYGYTF
TGTGCCAGCAGCCTTTCGGGGGGCTATGGCTACACCTTC
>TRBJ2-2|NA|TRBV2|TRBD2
CASSEIHGGEAGELFF
TGTGCCAGCAGTGAAATCCACGGGGGGGAAGCCGGGGAGCTGTTTTTT
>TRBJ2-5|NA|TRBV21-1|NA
CASSTGTSGGAEQETQYF
TGTGCCAGCAGCACTGGGACTAGCGGGGGGGCCGAACAAGAGACCCAGTACTTC
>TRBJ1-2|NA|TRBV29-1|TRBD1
CSTPDGDRGYGYTF
TGCAGCACCCCCGATGGAGACAGGGGATATGGCTACACCTTC
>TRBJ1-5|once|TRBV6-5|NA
CASRPTGLGQPQHF
TGTGCCAGCAGGCCAACAGGGCTGGGACAGCCCCAGCATTTT
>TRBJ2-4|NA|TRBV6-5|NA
CASRETRQKNIQYF
TGTGCCAGCAGGGAGACTAGACAAAAAAACATTCAGTACTTC
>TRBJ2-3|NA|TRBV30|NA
CAWRRPTSTDTQYF
TGTGCCTGGAGGCGGCCTACTAGCACAGATACGCAGTATTTT
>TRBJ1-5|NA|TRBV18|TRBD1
CASSRQGASSNQPQHF
TGTGCCAGCTCACGACAGGGGGCTTCGAGCAATCAGCCCCAGCATTTT
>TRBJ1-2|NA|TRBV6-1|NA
CASSEGQNYGYTF
TGTGCCAGCAGTGAGGGGCAGAACTATGGCTACACCTTC
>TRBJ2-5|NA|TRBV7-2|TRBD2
CASSLLGLVGNAGTQYF
TGTGCCAGCAGCTTACTAGGACTAGTGGGGAATGCGGGGACCCAGTACTTC
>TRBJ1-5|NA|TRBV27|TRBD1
CASSPGQGNQPQHF
TGTGCCAGCAGTCCCGGACAGGGTAATCAGCCCCAGCATTTT
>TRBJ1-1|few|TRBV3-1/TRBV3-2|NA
CASSQLDRFSEAFF
TGTGCCAGCAGCCAACTCGACAGATTCTCTGAAGCTTTCTTT
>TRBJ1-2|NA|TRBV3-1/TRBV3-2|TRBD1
CASSLTGGAGYTF
TGTGCCAGCAGCCTAACAGGGGGCGCCGGCTACACCTTC
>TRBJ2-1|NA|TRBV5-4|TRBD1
CASSLGAGTGENEQFF
TGTGCCAGCAGCTTAGGGGCCGGGACAGGGGAAAATGAGCAGTTCTTC
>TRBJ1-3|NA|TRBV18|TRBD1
CASSPLKPGTGSGNTIYF
TGTGCCAGCTCCCCTCTTAAACCCGGGACAGGGAGCGGAAACACCATATATTTT